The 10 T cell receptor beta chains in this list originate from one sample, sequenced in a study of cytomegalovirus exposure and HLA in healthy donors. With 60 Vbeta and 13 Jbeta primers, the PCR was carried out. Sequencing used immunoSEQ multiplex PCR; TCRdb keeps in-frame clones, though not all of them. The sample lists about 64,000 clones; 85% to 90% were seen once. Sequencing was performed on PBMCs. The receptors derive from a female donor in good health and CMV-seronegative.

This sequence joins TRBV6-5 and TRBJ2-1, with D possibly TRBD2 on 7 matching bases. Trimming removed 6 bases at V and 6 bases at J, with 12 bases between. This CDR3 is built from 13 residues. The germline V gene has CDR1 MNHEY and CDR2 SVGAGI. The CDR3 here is CASRGGASNEQFF. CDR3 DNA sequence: TGTGCCAGCAGGGGGGGGGCCAGCAATGAGCAGTTCTTC.

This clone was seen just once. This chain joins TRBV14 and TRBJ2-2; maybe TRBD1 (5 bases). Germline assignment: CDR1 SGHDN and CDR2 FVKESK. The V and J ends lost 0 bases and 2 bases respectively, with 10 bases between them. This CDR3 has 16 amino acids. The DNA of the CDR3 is TGTGCCAGCAGCCAAGATTGGGGCTTTAACACCGGGGAGCTGTTTTTT. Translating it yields CASSQDWGFNTGELFF.

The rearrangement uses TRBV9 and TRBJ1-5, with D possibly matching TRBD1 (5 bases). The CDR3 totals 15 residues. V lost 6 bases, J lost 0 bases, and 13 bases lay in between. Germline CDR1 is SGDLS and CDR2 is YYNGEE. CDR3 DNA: TGTGCCAGCAACCGGGAGGGGTATAGCAATCAGCCCCAGCATTTT. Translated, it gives CASNREGYSNQPQHF.

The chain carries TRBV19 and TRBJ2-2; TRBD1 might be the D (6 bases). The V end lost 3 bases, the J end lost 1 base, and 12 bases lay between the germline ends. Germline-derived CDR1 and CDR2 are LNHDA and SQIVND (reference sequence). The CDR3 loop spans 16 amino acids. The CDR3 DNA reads TGTGCCAGTAGTATCCGACAGGAGAAGAACACCGGGGAGCTGTTTTTT. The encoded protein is CASSIRQEKNTGELFF.

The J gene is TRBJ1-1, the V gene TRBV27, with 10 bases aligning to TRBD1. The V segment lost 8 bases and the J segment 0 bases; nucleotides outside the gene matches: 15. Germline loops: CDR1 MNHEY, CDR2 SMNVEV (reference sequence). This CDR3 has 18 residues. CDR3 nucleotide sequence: TGTGCCAGCGGGACAGGGGCCCACTCGATTTACATGAACACTGAAGCTTTCTTT. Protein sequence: CASGTGAHSIYMNTEAFF.

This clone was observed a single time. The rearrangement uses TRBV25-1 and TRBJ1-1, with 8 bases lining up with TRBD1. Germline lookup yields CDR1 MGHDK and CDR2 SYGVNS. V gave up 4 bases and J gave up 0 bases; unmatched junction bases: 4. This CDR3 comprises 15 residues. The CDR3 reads CASSGHRGMNTEAFF. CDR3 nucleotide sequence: TGTGCCAGCAGTGGTCACAGGGGGATGAACACTGAAGCTTTCTTT.

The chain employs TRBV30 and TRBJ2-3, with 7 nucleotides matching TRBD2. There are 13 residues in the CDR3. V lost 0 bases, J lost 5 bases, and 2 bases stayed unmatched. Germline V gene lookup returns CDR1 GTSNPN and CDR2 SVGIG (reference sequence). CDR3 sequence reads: CAWSVREGDTQYF. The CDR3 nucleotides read TGTGCCTGGAGTGTAAGGGAGGGAGATACGCAGTATTTT.

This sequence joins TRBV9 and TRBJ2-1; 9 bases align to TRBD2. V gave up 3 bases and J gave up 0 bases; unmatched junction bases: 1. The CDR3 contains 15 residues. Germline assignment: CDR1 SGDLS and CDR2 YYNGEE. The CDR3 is CASSGGRASYNEQFF. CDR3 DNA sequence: TGTGCCAGCAGCGGCGGGAGGGCCTCCTACAATGAGCAGTTCTTC. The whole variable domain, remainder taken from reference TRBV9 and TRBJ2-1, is DSGVTQTPKHLITATGQRVTLRCSPRSGDLSVYWYQQSLDQGLQFLIQYYNGEERAKGNILERFSAQQFPDLHSELNLSSLELGDSALYFCASSGGRASYNEQFFGPGTRLTVL.

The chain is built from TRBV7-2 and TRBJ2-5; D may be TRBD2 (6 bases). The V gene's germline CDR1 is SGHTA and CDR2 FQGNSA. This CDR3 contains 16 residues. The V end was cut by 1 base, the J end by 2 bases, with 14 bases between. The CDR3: CASSLVSGVGQETQYF. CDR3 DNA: TGTGCCAGCAGCTTAGTTTCGGGAGTAGGACAAGAGACCCAGTACTTC.

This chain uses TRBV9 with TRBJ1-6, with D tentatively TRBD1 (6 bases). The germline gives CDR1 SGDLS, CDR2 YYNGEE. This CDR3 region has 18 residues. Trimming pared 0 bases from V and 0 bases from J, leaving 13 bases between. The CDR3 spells CASSVGPGQSSYNSPLHF. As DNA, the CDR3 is TGTGCCAGCAGCGTAGGTCCCGGACAGAGCTCCTATAATTCACCCCTCCACTTT.